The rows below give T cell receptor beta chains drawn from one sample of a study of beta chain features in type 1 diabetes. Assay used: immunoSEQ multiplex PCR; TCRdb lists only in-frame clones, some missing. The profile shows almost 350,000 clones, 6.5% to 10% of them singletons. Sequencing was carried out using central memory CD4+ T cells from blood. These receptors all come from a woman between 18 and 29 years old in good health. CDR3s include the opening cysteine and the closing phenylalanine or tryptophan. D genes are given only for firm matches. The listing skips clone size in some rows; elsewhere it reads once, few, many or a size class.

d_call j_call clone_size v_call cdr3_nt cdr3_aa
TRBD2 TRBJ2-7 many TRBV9 TGTGCCAGCAGCGAATACGGGACTAGTGGGTACGAGCAGTACTTC CASSEYGTSGYEQYF
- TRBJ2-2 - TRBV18 TGTGCCAGCTCACCAGTCCGGGGGCAGCCCACCGGGGAGCTGTTTTTT CASSPVRGQPTGELFF
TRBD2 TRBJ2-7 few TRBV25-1 TGTGCCAGCAGTGATGACGACCCCCGAGAGCGGGAGTCTTTCGAGCAGTACTTC CASSDDDPRERESFEQYF
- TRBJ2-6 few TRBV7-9 TGTGCCAGCAGCCGAGGGGATCCGGGGGCCAACGTCCTGACTTTC CASSRGDPGANVLTF
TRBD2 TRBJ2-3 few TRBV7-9 TGTGCCAGCAGCCCCCCCCGACAGGGACTAGCGGGAGTTAGAGATACGCAGTATTTT CASSPPRQGLAGVRDTQYF
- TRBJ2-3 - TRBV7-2 TGTGCCAGCAGCTTAAATACGGGTACCACAGATACGCAGTATTTT CASSLNTGTTDTQYF
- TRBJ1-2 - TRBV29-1 TGCAGCGTAGAATTGGACTATAAGACCTATGGCTACACCTTC CSVELDYKTYGYTF
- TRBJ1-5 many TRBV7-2 TGTGCCAGCAGCTTAGGCTCAGGAAAAGCCTCCCAGCCCCAGCATTTT CASSLGSGKASQPQHF
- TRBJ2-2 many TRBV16 TGTGCCAGCAGCTTAAACACCGGGGAGCTGTTTTTT CASSLNTGELFF
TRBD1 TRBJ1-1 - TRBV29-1 TGCAGCGTCCTTAAGACAGGGGTTTTTGCAGCTTTCTTT CSVLKTGVFAAFF
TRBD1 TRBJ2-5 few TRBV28 TGTGCCAGCAGCACCGGGACAGGGGGCGCGTTGGAGACCCAGTACTTC CASSTGTGGALETQYF
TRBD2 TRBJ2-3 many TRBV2 TGTGCCAGCACTACGTCTAGCGGTTTCACAGATACGCAGTATTTT CASTTSSGFTDTQYF
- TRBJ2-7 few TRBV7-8 TGTGCCAGCAGCTTAGAGGGAGGGGGCACCTACGAGCAGTACTTC CASSLEGGGTYEQYF
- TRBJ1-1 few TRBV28 TGTGCCAGCACGGGTTCTACTGAAGCTTTCTTT CASTGSTEAFF
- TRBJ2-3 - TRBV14 TGTGCCAGCAGCCAGGGGCCGGGACTGGGGGGCGATACGCAGTATTTT CASSQGPGLGGDTQYF
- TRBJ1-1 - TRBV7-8 TGTGCCAGCAGCTTAGGCGGGGCCGTAGTGAGGACTGAAGCTTTCTTT CASSLGGAVVRTEAFF
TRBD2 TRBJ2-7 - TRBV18 TGTGCCAGCTCACCACGCGGGAGTTCCTACGAGCAGTACTTC CASSPRGSSYEQYF
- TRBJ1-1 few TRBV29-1 TGCAGCGTCGGTCGGGGACTTGAAGCTTTCTTT CSVGRGLEAFF
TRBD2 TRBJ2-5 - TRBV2 TGTGCCAGCAGTGAACGGGGGGGCACCCAAGAGACCCAGTACTTC CASSERGGTQETQYF
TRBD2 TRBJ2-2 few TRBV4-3 TGCGCCAGCAGCCTTGCGGGAGGGCCTTCGAACACCGGGGAGCTGTTTTTT CASSLAGGPSNTGELFF
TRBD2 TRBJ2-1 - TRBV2 TGTGCCAGCAGACGGACTAGCGGGAGCATGTACAATGAGCAGTTCTTC CASRRTSGSMYNEQFF
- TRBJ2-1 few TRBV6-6 TGTGCCAGCAGTTATCAGTACAGGGACAATGAGCAGTTCTTC CASSYQYRDNEQFF
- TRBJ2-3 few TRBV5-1 TGCGCCAGCAGCAAAGGACCGGACAGCGGGCGTATCACAGATACGCAGTATTTT CASSKGPDSGRITDTQYF
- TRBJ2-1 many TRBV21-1 TGTGCCAGCAGCACTAGGGTGGGACTCCTCGACGAGCAGTTCTTC CASSTRVGLLDEQFF
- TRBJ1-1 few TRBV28 TGTGCCAGCAGTTTTACGGGTAAGGGGAACACTGAAGCTTTCTTT CASSFTGKGNTEAFF
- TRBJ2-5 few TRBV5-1 TGCGCCAGCAGCTTGGCCGGGACGGTACAAGAGACCCAGTACTTC CASSLAGTVQETQYF
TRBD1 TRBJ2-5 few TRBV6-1 TGTGCCAGCAGTCGAAGTCAGGGGGTCCAAGAGACCCAGTACTTC CASSRSQGVQETQYF
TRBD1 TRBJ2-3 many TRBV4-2 TGTGCCAGCAGCCATAGCCAGACAGGGTGGAGCACAGATACGCAGTATTTT CASSHSQTGWSTDTQYF
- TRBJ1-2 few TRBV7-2 TGTGCCAGCAGCGTGGACACCTTCTATGGCTACACCTTC CASSVDTFYGYTF
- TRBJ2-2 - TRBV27 TGTGCCAGCACCTTCATTAGTCCCGGGGAGCTGTTTTTT CASTFISPGELFF
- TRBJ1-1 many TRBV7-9 TGTGCCAGCAGCTTACAGAACACTGAAGCTTTCTTT CASSLQNTEAFF
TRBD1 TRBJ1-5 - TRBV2 TGTGCCAGCAGTCCATGGACAGGAAGCAATCAGCCCCAGCATTTT CASSPWTGSNQPQHF
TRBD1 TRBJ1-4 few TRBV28 TGTGCCAGCAGGGACAGGGAGGATGAAAAACTGTTTTTT CASRDREDEKLFF
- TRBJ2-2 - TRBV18 TGTGCCAGCTCACGCACCCTAGACACCGGGGAGCTGTTTTTT CASSRTLDTGELFF
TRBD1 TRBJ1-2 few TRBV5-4 TGTGCCAGCACGCGGGACAGGGACTATGGCTACACCTTC CASTRDRDYGYTF
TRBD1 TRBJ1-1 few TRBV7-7 TGTGCCAGCAGCTCGACGGGACAGGCAGCTTTCTTT CASSSTGQAAFF
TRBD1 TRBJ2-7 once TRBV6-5 TGTGCCAGCAGACCTCGACAGGGGGCCCTGAATGAGCAGTACTTC CASRPRQGALNEQYF
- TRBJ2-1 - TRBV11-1 TGTGCCAGCAGCCTTCGACCGGGAGCTTCTCTTGAGCAGTTCTTC CASSLRPGASLEQFF
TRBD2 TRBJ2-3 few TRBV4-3 TGCGCCAGCAGCCCGACTAGCGGGAGACAGGGTACGCAGTATTTT CASSPTSGRQGTQYF
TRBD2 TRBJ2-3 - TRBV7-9 TGTGCCAGCAGCCGGGTTAGCGGGAGACAAGATACGCAGTATTTT CASSRVSGRQDTQYF
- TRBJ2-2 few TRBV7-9 TGTGCCAGCATCCCTCCCTCGGGGACCGGGGAGCTGTTTTTT CASIPPSGTGELFF
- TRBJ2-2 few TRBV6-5 TGTGCCAGCAGTTACTCGTACCCAGGGGTTGCCGGGGAGCTGTTTTTT CASSYSYPGVAGELFF
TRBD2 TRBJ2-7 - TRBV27 TGTGCCAGCAGTTTAAAAGGCGGGACTAGCTTATACGAGCAGTACTTC CASSLKGGTSLYEQYF
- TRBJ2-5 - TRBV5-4 TGTGCCAGCAGCTTAGGTAGCCAGCAAGAGACCCAGTACTTC CASSLGSQQETQYF
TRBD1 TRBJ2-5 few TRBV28 TGTGCCAGCATGACAGGGGGAGAGACCCAGTACTTC CASMTGGETQYF
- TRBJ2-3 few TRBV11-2 TGTGCCAGCAGCGGGAAGACCGGGACCCACCGGCCAGATACGCAGTATTTT CASSGKTGTHRPDTQYF
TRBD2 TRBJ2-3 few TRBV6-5 TGTGCCAGCAGCGAGCGGGGGTCGAGGTATACGCAGTATTTT CASSERGSRYTQYF
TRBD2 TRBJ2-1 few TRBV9 TGTGCCAGCAGCCTACGGACTAGCGGGGATTACAATGAGCAGTTCTTC CASSLRTSGDYNEQFF
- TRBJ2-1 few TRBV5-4 TGTGCCAGCTCGGGCCCTAACATGGGGAATGAGCAGTTCTTC CASSGPNMGNEQFF
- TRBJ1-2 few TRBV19 TGTGCCAGTAGCTGGCAGAACTATGGCTACACCTTC CASSWQNYGYTF
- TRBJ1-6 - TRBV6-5 TGTGCCAGCAGTTACTCTCGAGTCAATTCACCCCTCCACTTT CASSYSRVNSPLHF
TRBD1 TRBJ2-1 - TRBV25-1 TGTGCCAGCAGTGGCACGAGACAGGGCTATGAGCAGTTCTTC CASSGTRQGYEQFF
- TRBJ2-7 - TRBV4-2 TGTGCCAGCAGCCATCTAGTTAGATACGAGCAGTACTTC CASSHLVRYEQYF
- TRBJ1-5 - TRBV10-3 TGTGCCATCAGTGAGTCGGGTGGGAGCAATCAGCCCCAGCATTTT CAISESGGSNQPQHF
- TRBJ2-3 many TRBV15 TGTGCCACCAGCAGCTATACAGGGACAGATACGCAGTATTTT CATSSYTGTDTQYF